One sample yielded the 2 T cell receptor beta chains listed below, sequenced in a study of blood T cells in healthy people across ages. PCR was performed a second time for about 7 to 11 cycles using a sample-barcoded 5' primer and a J-beta primer mix. TCRdb re-called the 5' RACE reads through MiXCR, storing one row per CDR3 protein. The table includes about 1,400,000 distinct CDR3 sequences, approximately 59% detected once. What was sequenced was blood. These receptors all stem from a man younger than 30 in good health.

The sample holds a few counts of this clonotype. The chain recombines TRBV7-2 with TRBJ2-1, with 8 bases matching TRBD2. Per the germline V gene, CDR1 is SGHTA and CDR2 is FQGNSA. The CDR3 is 14 residues long. After removal of 2 bases from V and 9 bases from J, the junction contained 6 bases not matched to a gene. CDR3: CASSLKSGSSEQFF. The CDR3, as DNA: TGTGCCAGCAGCTTAAAAAGCGGGAGTAGTGAGCAGTTCTTC.

The chain employs TRBV6-6 and TRBJ2-7; D is unresolved. The ends were cut back, 5 bases at V and 0 bases at J, with 11 bases in the middle. The CDR3 extends over 14 amino acids. The germline gives CDR1 MNHNY, CDR2 SVGAGI (reference sequence). CDR3 coding DNA: TGTGCCAGCAGTCTAGGGTACCCCTCCTACGAGCAGTACTTC. Translating it yields CASSLGYPSYEQYF.